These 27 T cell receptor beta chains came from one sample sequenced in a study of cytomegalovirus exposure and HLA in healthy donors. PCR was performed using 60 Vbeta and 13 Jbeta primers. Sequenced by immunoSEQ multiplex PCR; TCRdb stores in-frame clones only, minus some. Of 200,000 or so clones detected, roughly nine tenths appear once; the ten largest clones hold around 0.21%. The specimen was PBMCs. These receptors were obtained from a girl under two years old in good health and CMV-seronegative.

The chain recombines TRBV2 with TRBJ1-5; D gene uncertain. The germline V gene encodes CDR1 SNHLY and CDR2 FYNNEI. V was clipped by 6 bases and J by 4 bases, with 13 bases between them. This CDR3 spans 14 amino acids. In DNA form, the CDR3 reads TGTGCCAGCAGAGGACTGGACTCGAATCAGCCCCAGCATTTT. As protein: CASRGLDSNQPQHF.

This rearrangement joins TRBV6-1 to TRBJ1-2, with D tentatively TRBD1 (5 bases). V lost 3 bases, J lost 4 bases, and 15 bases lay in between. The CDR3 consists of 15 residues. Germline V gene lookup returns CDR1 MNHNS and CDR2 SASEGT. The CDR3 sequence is CASSDRVRVIYGYTF. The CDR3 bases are TGTGCCAGCAGTGATCGGGTCAGGGTGATCTATGGCTACACCTTC.

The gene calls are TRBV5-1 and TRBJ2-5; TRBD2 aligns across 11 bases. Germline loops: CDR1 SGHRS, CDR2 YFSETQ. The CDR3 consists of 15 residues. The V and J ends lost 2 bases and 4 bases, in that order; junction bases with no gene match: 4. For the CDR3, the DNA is TGCGCCAGCAGCTTCCTAGCGGGGGGTGGAGAGACCCAGTACTTC. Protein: CASSFLAGGGETQYF.

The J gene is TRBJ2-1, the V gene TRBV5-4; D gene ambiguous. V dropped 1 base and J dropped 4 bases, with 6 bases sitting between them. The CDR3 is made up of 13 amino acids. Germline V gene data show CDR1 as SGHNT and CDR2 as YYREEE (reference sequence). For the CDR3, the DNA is TGTGCCAGCAGCTTGTTTTCGTACAATGAGCAGTTCTTC. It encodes CASSLFSYNEQFF.

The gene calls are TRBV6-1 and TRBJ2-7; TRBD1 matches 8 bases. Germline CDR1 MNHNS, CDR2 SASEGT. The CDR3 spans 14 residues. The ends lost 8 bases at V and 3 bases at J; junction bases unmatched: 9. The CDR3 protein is CASRGQGAGYEQYF. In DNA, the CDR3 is TGTGCCAGCCGCGGGCAGGGGGCGGGCTACGAGCAGTACTTC.

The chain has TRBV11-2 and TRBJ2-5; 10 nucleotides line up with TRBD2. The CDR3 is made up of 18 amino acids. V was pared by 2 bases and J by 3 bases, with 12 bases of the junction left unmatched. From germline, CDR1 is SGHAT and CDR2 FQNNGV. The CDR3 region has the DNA TGTGCCAGCAGCTTACGCGCCCGATGGCTAGCGGGGGAAGAGACCCAGTACTTC. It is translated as CASSLRARWLAGEETQYF. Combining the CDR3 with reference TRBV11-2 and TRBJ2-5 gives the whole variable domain EAGVAQSPRYKIIEKRQSVAFWCNPISGHATLYWYQQILGQGPKLLIQFQNNGVVDDSQLPKDRFSAERLKGVDSTLKIQPAKLEDSAVYLCASSLRARWLAGEETQYFGPGTRLLVL.

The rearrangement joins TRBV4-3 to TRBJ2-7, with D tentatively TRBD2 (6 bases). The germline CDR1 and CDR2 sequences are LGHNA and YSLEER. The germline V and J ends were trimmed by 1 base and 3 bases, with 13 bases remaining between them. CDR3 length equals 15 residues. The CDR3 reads CASSQARGIFYEQYF. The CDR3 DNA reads TGCGCCAGCAGCCAAGCTCGCGGGATCTTCTACGAGCAGTACTTC.

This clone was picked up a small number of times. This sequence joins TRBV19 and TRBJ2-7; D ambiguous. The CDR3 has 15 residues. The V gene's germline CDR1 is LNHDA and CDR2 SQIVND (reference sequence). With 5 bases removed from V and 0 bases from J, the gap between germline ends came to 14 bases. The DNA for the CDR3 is TGTGCCAGTAGTCCATCGCCGTCCGGCTCCTACGAGCAGTACTTC. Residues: CASSPSPSGSYEQYF.

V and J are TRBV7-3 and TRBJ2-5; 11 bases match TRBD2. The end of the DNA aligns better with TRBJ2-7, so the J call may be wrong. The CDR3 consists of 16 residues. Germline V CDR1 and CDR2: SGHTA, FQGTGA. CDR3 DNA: TGTGCCAGCAGCTTAACTTTAGCGGGAGGGCCCCGCGAGCAGTACTTC. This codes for CASSLTLAGGPREQYF.

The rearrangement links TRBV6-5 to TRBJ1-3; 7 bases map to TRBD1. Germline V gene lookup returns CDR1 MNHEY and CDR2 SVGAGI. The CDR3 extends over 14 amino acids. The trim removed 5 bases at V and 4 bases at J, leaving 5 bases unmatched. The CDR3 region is CASSRGTVGNTIYF. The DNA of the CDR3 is TGTGCCAGCAGTCGAGGGACAGTAGGAAACACCATATATTTT.

The CDR3 sequence: CATRDRTSYEQYF. CDR3 sequence (DNA): TGTGCCACCAGGGACAGGACCTCCTACGAGCAGTACTTC. The chain has TRBV10-3 and TRBJ2-7; 8 nucleotides match TRBD1. The germline V gene encodes CDR1 ENHRY and CDR2 SYGVKD. This CDR3 contains 13 residues. The junction had 5 bases not matched to a gene; V was cut back by 10 bases and J by 0 bases.

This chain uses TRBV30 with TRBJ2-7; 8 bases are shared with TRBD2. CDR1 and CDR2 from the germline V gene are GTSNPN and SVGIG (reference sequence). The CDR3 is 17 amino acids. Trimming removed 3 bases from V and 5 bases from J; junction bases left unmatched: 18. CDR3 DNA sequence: TGTGCCTGGAGGAGGGGCGGGAGGATTTTATTATCAAACGAGCAGTACTTC. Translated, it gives CAWRRGGRILLSNEQYF.

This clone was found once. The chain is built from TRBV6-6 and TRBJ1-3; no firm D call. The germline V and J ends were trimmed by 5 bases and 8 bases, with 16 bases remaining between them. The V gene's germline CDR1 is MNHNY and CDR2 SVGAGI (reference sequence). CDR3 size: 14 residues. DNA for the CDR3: TGTGCCAGCAGTGCCCCCGGATCCGGGGACACCATATATTTT. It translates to CASSAPGSGDTIYF.

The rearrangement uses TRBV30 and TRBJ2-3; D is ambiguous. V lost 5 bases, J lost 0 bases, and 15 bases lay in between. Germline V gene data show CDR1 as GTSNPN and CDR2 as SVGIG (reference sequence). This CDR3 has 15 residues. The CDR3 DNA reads TGTGCCTGGGCGGATTCTCCTTATAGCACAGATACGCAGTATTTT. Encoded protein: CAWADSPYSTDTQYF.

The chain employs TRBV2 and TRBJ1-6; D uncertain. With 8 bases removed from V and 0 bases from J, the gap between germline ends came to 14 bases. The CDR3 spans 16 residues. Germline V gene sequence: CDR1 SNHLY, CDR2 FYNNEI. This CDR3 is CASAHDTLSYNSPLHF. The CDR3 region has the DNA TGTGCCAGCGCCCATGATACTCTCTCCTATAATTCACCCCTCCACTTT. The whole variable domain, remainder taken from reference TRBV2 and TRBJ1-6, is EPEVTQTPSHQVTQMGQEVILRCVPISNHLYFYWYRQILGQKVEFLVSFYNNEISEKSEIFDDQFSVERPDGSNFTLKIRSTKLEDSAMYFCASAHDTLSYNSPLHFGNGTRLTVT.

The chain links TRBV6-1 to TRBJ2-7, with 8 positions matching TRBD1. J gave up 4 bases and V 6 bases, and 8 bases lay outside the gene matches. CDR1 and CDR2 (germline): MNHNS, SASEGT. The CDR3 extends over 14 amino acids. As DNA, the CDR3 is TGTGCCAGCAGACAACCAGGGGGCCATTACGAGCAGTACTTC. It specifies CASRQPGGHYEQYF.

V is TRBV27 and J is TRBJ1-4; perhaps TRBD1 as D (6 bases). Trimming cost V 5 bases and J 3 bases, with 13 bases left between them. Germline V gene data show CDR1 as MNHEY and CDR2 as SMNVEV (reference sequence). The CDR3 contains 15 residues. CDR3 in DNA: TGTGCCAGCAGTCAAACCAGGGGACCTAATGAAAAACTGTTTTTT. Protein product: CASSQTRGPNEKLFF.

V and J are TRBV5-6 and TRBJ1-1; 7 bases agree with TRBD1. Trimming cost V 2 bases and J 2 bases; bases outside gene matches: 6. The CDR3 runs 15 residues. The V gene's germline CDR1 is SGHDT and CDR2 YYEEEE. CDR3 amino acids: CASSFTGQRNTEAFF. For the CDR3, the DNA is TGTGCCAGCAGCTTTACGGGACAGAGAAACACTGAAGCTTTCTTT.

CDR3: CASSPGGGSYEQYF. CDR3 coding DNA: TGTGCCAGCAGCCCAGGAGGTGGGTCCTACGAGCAGTACTTC. The V and J genes are TRBV6-1 and TRBJ2-7; D is perhaps TRBD2 (5 bases). Germline values: CDR1 MNHNS, CDR2 SASEGT. The CDR3 consists of 14 residues. V lost 6 bases and J lost 1, with 13 bases in between.

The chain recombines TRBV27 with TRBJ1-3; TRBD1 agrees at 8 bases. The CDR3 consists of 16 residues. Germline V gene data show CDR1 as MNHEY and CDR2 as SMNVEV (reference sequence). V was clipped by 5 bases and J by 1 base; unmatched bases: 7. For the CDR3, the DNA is TGTGCCAGCAGTGCCCGGACAGGGTATTCTGGAAACACCATATATTTT. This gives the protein CASSARTGYSGNTIYF.

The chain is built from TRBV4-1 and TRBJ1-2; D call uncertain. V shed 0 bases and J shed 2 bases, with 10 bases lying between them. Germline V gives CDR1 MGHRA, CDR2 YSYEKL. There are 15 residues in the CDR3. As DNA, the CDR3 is TGCGCCAGCAGCCAAGATCAAACGGGGAACTATGGCTACACCTTC. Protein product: CASSQDQTGNYGYTF.

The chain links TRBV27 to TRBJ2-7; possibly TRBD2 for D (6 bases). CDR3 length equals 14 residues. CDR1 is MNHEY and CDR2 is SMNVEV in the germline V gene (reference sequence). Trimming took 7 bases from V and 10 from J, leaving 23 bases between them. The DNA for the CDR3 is TGTGCCAGCATGTACATCGGCGGGAATCACCCCCAGTACTTC. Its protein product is CASMYIGGNHPQYF.

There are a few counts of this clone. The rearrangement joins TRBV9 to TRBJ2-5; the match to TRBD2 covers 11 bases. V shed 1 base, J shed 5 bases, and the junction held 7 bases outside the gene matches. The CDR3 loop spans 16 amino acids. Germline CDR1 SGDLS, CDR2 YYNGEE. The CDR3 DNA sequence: TGTGCCAGCAGCGTAATGTCTAGCGGGGGGCAGGAGACCCAGTACTTC. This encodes CASSVMSSGGQETQYF.

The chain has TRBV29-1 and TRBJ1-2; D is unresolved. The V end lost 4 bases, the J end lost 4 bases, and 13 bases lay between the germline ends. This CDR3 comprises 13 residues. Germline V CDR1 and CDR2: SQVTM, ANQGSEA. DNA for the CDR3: TGCAGCGTTGCAGATACAGTTAGCTATGGCTACACCTTC. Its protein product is CSVADTVSYGYTF.

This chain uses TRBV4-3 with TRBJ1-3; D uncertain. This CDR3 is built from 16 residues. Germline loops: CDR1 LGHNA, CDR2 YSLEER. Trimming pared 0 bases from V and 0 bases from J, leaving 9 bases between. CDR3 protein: CASSQDSVDSGNTIYF. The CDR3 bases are TGCGCCAGCAGCCAAGATAGCGTCGACTCTGGAAACACCATATATTTT.

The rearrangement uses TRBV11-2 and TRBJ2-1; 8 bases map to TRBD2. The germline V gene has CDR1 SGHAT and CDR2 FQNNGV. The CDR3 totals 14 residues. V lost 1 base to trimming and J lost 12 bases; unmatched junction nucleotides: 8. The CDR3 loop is CASSLARGGPMQFF. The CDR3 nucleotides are TGTGCCAGCAGCTTAGCCCGGGGGGGGCCTATGCAGTTCTTC.

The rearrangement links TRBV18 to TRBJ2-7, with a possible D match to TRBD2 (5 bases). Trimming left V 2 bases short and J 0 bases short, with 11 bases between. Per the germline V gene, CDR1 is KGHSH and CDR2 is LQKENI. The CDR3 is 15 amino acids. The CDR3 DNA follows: TGTGCCAGCTCACCAAAGAGGGAGAGCTCCTACGAGCAGTACTTC. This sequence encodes CASSPKRESSYEQYF.